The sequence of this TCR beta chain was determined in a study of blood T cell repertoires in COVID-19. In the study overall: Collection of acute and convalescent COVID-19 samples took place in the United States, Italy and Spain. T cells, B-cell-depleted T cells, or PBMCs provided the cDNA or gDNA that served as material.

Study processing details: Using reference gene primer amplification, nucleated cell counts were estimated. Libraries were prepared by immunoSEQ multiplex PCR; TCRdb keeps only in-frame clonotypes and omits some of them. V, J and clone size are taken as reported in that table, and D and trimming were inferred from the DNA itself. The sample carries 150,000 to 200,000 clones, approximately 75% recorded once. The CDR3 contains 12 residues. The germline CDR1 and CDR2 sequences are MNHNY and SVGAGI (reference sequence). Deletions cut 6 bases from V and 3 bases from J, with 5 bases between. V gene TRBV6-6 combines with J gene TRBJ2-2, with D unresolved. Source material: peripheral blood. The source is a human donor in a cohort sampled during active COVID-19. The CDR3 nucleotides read TGTGCCAGCAGACTGTACACCGGGGAGCTGTTTTTT. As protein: CASRLYTGELFF.